This TCR beta chain comes out of a study of T cell responses to AZD1222 COVID-19 vaccine. J was trimmed by 7 bases and V by 8 bases; bases with no gene match: 5. The CDR3 spans 12 residues. Germline values: CDR1 MNHNY, CDR2 SVGAGI (reference sequence). Sequenced by immunoSEQ multiplex PCR; TCRdb stores in-frame clones only, minus some. Of 150,000 to 200,000 clones in the sample, 85% to 95% were seen once. The sample in question was peripheral blood, obtained on day 0 of AZD1222 vaccination. The chain couples TRBV6-6 to TRBJ2-1; 7 bases agree with TRBD2. The TCR originated in an adult in good health. The CDR3 here is CASRTLANEQFF. In nucleotides, the CDR3 is TGTGCCAGCCGGACACTAGCGAATGAGCAGTTCTTC.